This T cell receptor beta chain was recovered during a study of blood T cell repertoires in COVID-19. Looking at the study overall: COVID-19 samples from acute and convalescent phases originated in the United States, Italy and Spain. T cells, B-cell-depleted T cells, or PBMCs supplied cDNA or gDNA.

Authors' methods: Using reference gene primer amplification, nucleated cell counts were estimated. The repertoire was sequenced with immunoSEQ multiplex PCR; TCRdb's copy has only in-frame clones and lacks some. D and trimming come from the DNA, and the V and J calls and clone size come from that table. The table records about 400,000 clones, roughly 90% of them present only once. This CDR3 comprises 16 residues. CDR1 SGHAT and CDR2 FQNNGV come from the germline V gene. Trimming cost V 2 bases and J 0 bases; bases outside gene matches: 4. The receptor comes from a woman in her twenties or thirties with active or convalescent COVID-19. The chain uses TRBV11-2 and TRBJ2-3, with 8 bases matching TRBD2. Sequenced input: peripheral blood. CDR3 bases: TGTGCCAGCAGCTTACTGGCGGGAGGAAGCACAGATACGCAGTATTTT. Translating it yields CASSLLAGGSTDTQYF.